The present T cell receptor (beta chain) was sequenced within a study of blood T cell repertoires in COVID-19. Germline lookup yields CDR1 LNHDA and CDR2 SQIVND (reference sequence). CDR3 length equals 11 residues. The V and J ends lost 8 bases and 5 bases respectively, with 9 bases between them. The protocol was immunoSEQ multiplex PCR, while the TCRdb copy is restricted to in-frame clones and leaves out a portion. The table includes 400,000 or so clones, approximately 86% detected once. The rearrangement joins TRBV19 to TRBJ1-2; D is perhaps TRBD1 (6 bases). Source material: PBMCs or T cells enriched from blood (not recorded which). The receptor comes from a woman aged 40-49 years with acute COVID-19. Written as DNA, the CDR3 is TGTGCCAGTTATACAGGGTATGGCTACACCTTC. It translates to CASYTGYGYTF. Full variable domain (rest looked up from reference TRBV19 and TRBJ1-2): DGGITQSPKYLFRKEGQNVTLSCEQNLNHDAMYWYRQDPGQGLRLIYYSQIVNDFQKGDIAEGYSVSREKKESFPLTVTSAQKNPTAFYLCASYTGYGYTFGSGTRLTVV.